This T cell receptor (beta chain) was found in a study of T cell responses to AZD1222 COVID-19 vaccine. Study-wide background: Researchers grouped second doses given at about 4 or about 12 weeks into one pool.

Sequencing was performed with immunoSEQ multiplex PCR; in TCRdb, only in-frame clones are kept and a portion is missing. Among about 130,000 clones listed, around 84% were seen once. With regard to this clone: What it recognizes is unknown.

Whole-study findings and limits: CD4 TCRs covered the whole spike, strongest at regions 160-218 and 743-854.

This sequence was found in an adult in good health. Source: peripheral blood, taken on day 0 of AZD1222 vaccination.

CDR3 bases: TGTGCCAGCAGCTCATTGGACGCCGCCACTGAAGCTTTCTTT. This encodes CASSSLDAATEAFF. V usage is TRBV5-4 and J usage is TRBJ1-1; unclear D gene. Germline CDR1 reads SGHNT; CDR2 reads YYREEE (reference sequence). Trimming pared 3 bases from V and 4 bases from J, leaving 13 bases between. The CDR3 covers 14 residues.